The following is a T cell receptor (beta chain) sequence with its context. This sample is part of a study of T-cell memory formation after mild COVID-19. TCRdb redid the calling of the 5' RACE reads with MiXCR, one entry per CDR3 protein. Of roughly 480,000 distinct CDR3 sequences detected, roughly 25% appear once; the ten largest clones hold roughly an eighth. Trimming took off 3 bases at V and 0 bases at J, with 8 bases between the two ends. The CDR3 contains 14 residues. Sequencing was performed on PBMCs or a T cell subset sorted from them (not recorded which). This rearrangement joins TRBV12-3 or TRBV12-4 to TRBJ1-1; no clear D gene. The TCR comes from an adult woman who had mild COVID-19 (a few samples of this study predate the infection). Cell type and time point are not known. Written as DNA, the CDR3 is TGTGCCAGCAGTTTTCAGGTGGTGAACACTGAAGCTTTCTTT. Protein sequence: CASSFQVVNTEAFF.